This record concerns one TCR beta chain sequence. This sample is drawn from a study of blood T cell repertoires in COVID-19. Turning to the study itself: Material from acute and convalescent COVID-19 was sourced from the United States, Italy and Spain. T cells, B-cell-depleted T cells, or PBMCs supplied cDNA or gDNA.

In the original analysis: Estimated nucleated cell counts came from reference gene primer amplification. Data came from immunoSEQ multiplex PCR; TCRdb stores just in-frame clones and leaves some out. The DNA gave D and trimming, while V, J and clone size come from that table. There are approximately 110,000 clones in the sample; around 83% occur only once, and 3.4% lies in the top ten. Trimming took 2 bases from V and 5 from J; bases not matched to a gene: 8. CDR1 is MNHEY and CDR2 is SVGEGT in the germline V gene. The CDR3 length is 15 residues. Sequencing was carried out using peripheral blood. The receptor was isolated from a man aged 35 to 55 with acute or convalescent COVID-19. This chain links TRBV6-2 or TRBV6-3 with TRBJ2-5; the match to TRBD1 covers 7 bases. Here the CDR3 reads CASSYRQGFEETQYF. CDR3 nucleotide sequence: TGTGCCAGCAGTTACCGACAGGGTTTCGAGGAGACCCAGTACTTC.